The source of this T cell receptor (beta chain) is a study of identical twins. TCRdb re-derived calls from the 5' RACE reads in MiXCR, one entry per CDR3 protein. The repertoire has around 670,000 distinct CDR3 sequences, approximately 6% of them found once; the top ten carry about 1.8%. Healthy Caucasians were all of the donors. The J segment lost 2 bases and the V segment lost 2 bases, leaving 5 bases of the junction unmatched. This CDR3 has 14 residues. Germline V gene data show CDR1 as DFQATT and CDR2 as SNEGSKA (reference sequence). This clonotype was observed many times. The chain uses TRBV20-1 and TRBJ2-5; 7 nucleotides line up with TRBD1. The clonotype originates from a man aged 18 to 29 in good health. Source material: naive T cells sorted from blood. The CDR3 DNA reads as TGCAGTGCTAGACGGACAGGAGTACAAGAGACCCAGTACTTC. It specifies CSARRTGVQETQYF.